The 26 T cell receptor beta chains given below trace back to one sample, sequenced in a study of response to subunit inactivated influenza vaccine. One entry per CDR3 protein results from TCRdb running MiXCR on the RT-PCR reads. The data show roughly 160,000 distinct CDR3 sequences, around a tenth seen once. Sample: CD8+ T cells sorted from PBMCs, taken roughly 24 months after vaccination. These receptors came from a man aged 45 to 70 who received an inactivated influenza vaccine.

The chain uses TRBV7-9 and TRBJ2-1; a possible D gene is TRBD1 (5 bases). CDR1 is SEHNR, CDR2 FQNEAQ, per germline (reference sequence). CDR3 length: 13 residues. V lost 8 bases to trimming and J lost 9 bases, with 17 bases between them. This CDR3 is CASGLGLLSEQFF. Here the CDR3 DNA reads TGTGCCAGCGGCCTGGGGCTCCTCAGTGAGCAGTTCTTC.

This clonotype was seen a few times. The chain uses TRBV20-1 and TRBJ1-2; no definite D call. Germline V gene sequence: CDR1 DFQATT, CDR2 SNEGSKA (reference sequence). V lost 4 bases to trimming and J lost 5 bases, with 11 bases between them. The CDR3 has 12 amino acids. The CDR3 DNA sequence: TGCAGTGCTAAGCCGGGTCCTTATGGCTACACCTTC. Translated, it gives CSAKPGPYGYTF.

This chain uses TRBV7-6 with TRBJ2-2, with D possibly being TRBD1 or TRBD2 (5 bases each). Trimming stripped 5 bases from V and 6 bases from J, with 13 bases between. This CDR3 is built from 14 residues. CDR1 and CDR2 from the germline V gene are SGHVS and FNYEAQ. The CDR3 sequence: CASSPLLGPGELFF. CDR3 DNA sequence: TGTGCCAGCAGCCCCTTGTTGGGACCCGGGGAGCTGTTTTTT.

This clonotype was seen ten or more times. The gene calls are TRBV28 and TRBJ2-3; D not resolved. Trimming took off 5 bases at V and 1 base at J, with 13 bases between the two ends. There are 15 residues in the CDR3. The germline CDR1 and CDR2 sequences are MDHEN and SYDVKM. The CDR3 here is CASSKTEVRTDTQYF. CDR3 nucleotide sequence: TGTGCCAGCAGTAAAACAGAGGTCCGCACAGATACGCAGTATTTT.

This clonotype has a handful of counts. CDR3: CASSYSKSGVDYGYTF. DNA for the CDR3: TGTGCCAGCAGTTACTCGAAGTCAGGTGTGGACTATGGCTACACCTTC. The chain is built from TRBV6-5 and TRBJ1-2, with no clear D. CDR3 size: 16 residues. The ends were cut back, 0 bases at V and 3 bases at J, with 14 bases in the middle. The germline gives CDR1 MNHEY, CDR2 SVGAGI.

The CDR3 bases are TGTGCCAGCAGTTTGGGGATCTCGAACACCGGGGAGCTGTTTTTT. Amino acids: CASSLGISNTGELFF. The chain joins TRBV12-3 or TRBV12-4 to TRBJ2-2; no definite D call. Deletions cut 3 bases from V and 0 bases from J, with 8 bases between. The CDR3 sequence is 15 residues long.

V is TRBV5-6 and J is TRBJ2-1, with TRBD1 matching 10 bases. Germline V lookup: CDR1 SGHDT, CDR2 YYEEEE. This CDR3 is 15 amino acids long. Losses at the gene ends were 5 bases for V and 5 bases for J; bases not matched to a gene: 7. CDR3: CASSPGTGEHNEQFF. CDR3 DNA: TGTGCCAGCAGTCCCGGGACAGGGGAGCACAATGAGCAGTTCTTC.

This clonotype was seen ten or more times. The rearrangement joins TRBV28 to TRBJ2-3; weak D call: TRBD2 (6 bases). This CDR3 has 14 amino acids. Trimming took 5 bases from V and 3 from J, leaving 12 bases between them. Germline V gene sequence: CDR1 MDHEN, CDR2 SYDVKM. The CDR3 sequence is CASSPGSGTDTQYF. The CDR3 nucleotides are TGTGCCAGCAGTCCCGGGAGTGGAACAGATACGCAGTATTTT.

Ten or more counts support this clonotype. The chain couples TRBV20-1 to TRBJ2-7; the match to TRBD2 covers 9 bases. Germline CDR1 DFQATT, CDR2 SNEGSKA (reference sequence). J gave up 3 bases and V 6 bases, and 12 bases lay outside the gene matches. The CDR3 runs to 15 residues. CDR3: CSAPPVAGANYEQYF. The CDR3 nucleotides read TGCAGTGCCCCGCCGGTAGCGGGAGCCAACTACGAGCAGTACTTC.

This clonotype has just a few counts. The J gene is TRBJ1-1, the V gene TRBV12-3 or TRBV12-4; no reliable D call. V lost 5 bases and J 5 bases, leaving 9 bases between the germline ends. The CDR3 has 12 amino acids. The DNA of the CDR3 is TGTGCCAGCAGTCCCGTCCGGACTGAAGCTTTCTTT. Protein: CASSPVRTEAFF.

A few counts support this clonotype. This chain joins TRBV9 and TRBJ2-3, with D possibly being TRBD2 (5 bases). Germline-derived CDR1 and CDR2 are SGDLS and YYNGEE. The CDR3 has 14 amino acids. The ends were cut back, 4 bases at V and 4 bases at J, with 13 bases in the middle. CDR3 sequence: CASSPTGWADTQYF. CDR3 DNA sequence: TGTGCCAGCAGCCCAACGGGGTGGGCAGATACGCAGTATTTT.

This chain connects TRBV7-2 to TRBJ2-7; 7 bases are a match to TRBD1. The length of the CDR3 is 15 residues. The germline gives CDR1 SGHTA, CDR2 FQGNSA. The trim removed 1 base at V and 2 bases at J, leaving 5 bases unmatched. This CDR3 reads CASSLGTGATYEQYF. CDR3 nucleotide sequence: TGTGCCAGCAGCTTAGGGACAGGAGCCACCTACGAGCAGTACTTC.

A word on this clonotype: One end of the junction is discordant with germline, which a read error may explain. The V call is TRBV7-7, the J call TRBJ2-2; unclear D gene. Germline V gene lookup returns CDR1 SSHAT and CDR2 FNYEAQ (reference sequence). The CDR3 is made up of 15 amino acids. DNA for the CDR3: TGTGCTAGCAGCCATTGGACGGTTGTAGGCGGGGAGCTGTTTTTT. It yields the protein CASSHWTVVGGELFF.

The chain uses TRBV20-1 and TRBJ2-7, with D hard to call. This CDR3 has 15 residues. CDR1 is DFQATT, CDR2 SNEGSKA, per germline (reference sequence). Trimming pared 1 base from V and 0 bases from J, leaving 13 bases between. The CDR3 loop reads CSARVPRKVSYEQYF. As DNA, the CDR3 is TGCAGTGCTAGAGTTCCCCGGAAGGTCTCCTACGAGCAGTACTTC.

This clonotype occurred many times. This rearrangement joins TRBV7-2 to TRBJ2-3; tentatively, D is TRBD2 (7 bases). This CDR3 comprises 17 residues. V shed 0 bases and J shed 6 bases, with 19 bases lying between them. CDR1 SGHTA and CDR2 FQGNSA come from the germline V gene. CDR3 residues: CASSLAGGPLLSDTQYF. In DNA form, the CDR3 reads TGTGCCAGCAGCTTAGCGGGGGGGCCTTTATTATCGGATACGCAGTATTTT. The whole variable domain, remainder taken from reference TRBV7-2 and TRBJ2-3, is GAGVSQSPSNKVTEKGKDVELRCDPISGHTALYWYRQSLGQGLEFLIYFQGNSAPDKSGLPSDRFSAERTGGSVSTLTIQRTQQEDSAVYLCASSLAGGPLLSDTQYFGPGTRLTVL.

This sequence joins TRBV9 and TRBJ1-1; D is unresolved. The CDR3 covers 15 residues. Germline V gene data show CDR1 as SGDLS and CDR2 as YYNGEE. The V end was cut by 4 bases, the J end by 1 base, with 14 bases between. The CDR3 loop is CASSPWASSNTEAFF. The CDR3 nucleotides read TGTGCCAGCAGCCCCTGGGCCAGCTCGAACACTGAAGCTTTCTTT.

There are a few counts of this clonotype. The chain is built from TRBV28 and TRBJ1-4, with 9 bases that match TRBD1. Germline CDR1 MDHEN, CDR2 SYDVKM. Trimming took 4 bases from V and 3 from J; bases not matched to a gene: 3. The CDR3 extends over 15 amino acids. CDR3 sequence: CASSSNRGPNEKLFF. Here the CDR3 DNA reads TGTGCCAGCAGTTCAAACAGGGGGCCTAATGAAAAACTGTTTTTT.

This clonotype was detected a few times. This rearrangement joins TRBV5-1 to TRBJ2-7; 7 positions match TRBD1. The CDR3 spans 14 residues. Germline CDR1 SGHRS, CDR2 YFSETQ. With 3 bases clipped from V and 7 bases from J, the junction kept 10 bases outside the gene matches. The CDR3 DNA is TGCGCCAGCAGCTCGACAGGGTGGGGTGGTGAGCAGTACTTC. Its translation: CASSSTGWGGEQYF.

This rearrangement joins TRBV4-2 to TRBJ2-2; TRBD2 agrees at 10 bases. The CDR3 is made up of 18 amino acids. V lost 1 base, J lost 4 bases, and 9 bases stayed unmatched. CDR1 and CDR2 from the germline V gene are LGHNA and YNFKEQ. In DNA form, the CDR3 reads TGTGCCAGCAGCCAAGTTTTTAGCGGGGGGCTCTCCACCGGGGAGCTGTTTTTT. It is translated as CASSQVFSGGLSTGELFF.

This clonotype was counted ten times or more. The rearrangement links TRBV4-2 to TRBJ2-7; weak D call: TRBD2 (5 bases). Germline V gene data show CDR1 as LGHNA and CDR2 as YNFKEQ. Between the trimmed V and J ends, which lost 4 bases and 5 bases, there was a span of 9 bases. The CDR3 is made up of 12 amino acids. The CDR3 here is CASSRAGNEQYF. CDR3 sequence (DNA): TGTGCCAGCAGCCGGGCCGGGAACGAGCAGTACTTC.

The table lists this clonotype with many counts. The chain combines TRBV24-1 with TRBJ2-1, with D unclear. Germline CDR1 reads KGHDR; CDR2 reads SFDVKD. The CDR3 runs 12 residues. The V end lost 5 bases, the J end lost 5 bases, and 6 bases lay between the germline ends. The CDR3 is CATSGRHNEQFF. CDR3 bases: TGTGCCACCAGTGGAAGGCACAATGAGCAGTTCTTC.

In nucleotides, the CDR3 is TGTGCCAGCAGCCCAGGGACTAGCGGATTAAGCTCCTACGAGCAGTACTTC. Translating gives CASSPGTSGLSSYEQYF. The rearrangement links TRBV9 to TRBJ2-7; 11 nucleotides match TRBD2. V was pared by 4 bases and J by 0 bases, with 9 bases of the junction left unmatched. The CDR3 loop spans 17 amino acids. Germline V gives CDR1 SGDLS, CDR2 YYNGEE.

At least ten counts were recorded for this clonotype. V is TRBV7-8 and J is TRBJ2-2; a possible D gene is TRBD1 (6 bases). This CDR3 contains 13 residues. Between the trimmed V and J ends, which lost 2 bases and 6 bases, there was a span of 7 bases. The V gene's germline CDR1 is SGHVS and CDR2 FQNEAQ. CDR3 residues: CASSLTGSGELFF. DNA of the CDR3: TGTGCCAGCAGCTTAACAGGGTCCGGGGAGCTGTTTTTT.

This clonotype was counted ten times or more. The J gene is TRBJ1-1, the V gene TRBV12-3 or TRBV12-4, with D possibly matching TRBD1 (6 bases). The CDR3 contains 14 residues. The germline V and J ends were trimmed by 6 bases and 1 base, with 12 bases remaining between them. CDR3 sequence (DNA): TGTGCCAGCAGGGTAACAGGGTGGAACACTGAAGCTTTCTTT. Translation: CASRVTGWNTEAFF.

There are many counts of this clonotype. The chain couples TRBV7-2 to TRBJ2-1; no reliable D call. The CDR3 is made up of 14 amino acids. Germline CDR1 and CDR2: SGHTA and FQGNSA. Trimming took off 2 bases at V and 4 bases at J, with 9 bases between the two ends. The CDR3: CASSLRGGYNEQFF. In nucleotides, the CDR3 is TGTGCCAGCAGCTTAAGAGGCGGATACAATGAGCAGTTCTTC. The whole variable domain, filled in from reference TRBV7-2 and TRBJ2-1, reads GAGVSQSPSNKVTEKGKDVELRCDPISGHTALYWYRQSLGQGLEFLIYFQGNSAPDKSGLPSDRFSAERTGGSVSTLTIQRTQQEDSAVYLCASSLRGGYNEQFFGPGTRLTVL.

V and J are TRBV9 and TRBJ2-1; D remains ambiguous. Germline CDR1 and CDR2: SGDLS and YYNGEE. The CDR3 consists of 15 residues. V was cut by 0 bases and J by 4 bases, with 11 bases left in between. CDR3 protein: CASSVGGIPYNEQFF. CDR3 nucleotide sequence: TGTGCCAGCAGCGTAGGTGGCATCCCGTACAATGAGCAGTTCTTC.